What follows describes a single TCR beta chain. Its antigen is not known. CDR3 length: 15 residues. With 3 bases removed from V and 3 bases from J, the gap between germline ends came to 12 bases. Via MiXCR, TCRdb re-called the reads, giving one row per CDR3 protein. The table records approximately 400,000 distinct CDR3 sequences, roughly a third of them present only once. The record originates from a study of T cell repertoires in cytomegalovirus infection. Study background: Public TCR beta signatures were indicative of both CMV infection and a matching HLA type.

Study-wide points: Across the ex vivo response, the dominant clonotypes were HLA-C-restricted CMV-specific TCR beta clonotypes. Summed frequency of public TCR beta families distinguished CMV carriers with the relevant HLA.

This rearrangement joins TRBV12-3 or TRBV12-4 to TRBJ1-5; no firm D call. This receptor was obtained from a human donor in good health (CMV status not recorded). Some clones in this sample may be carry-over from other donors' samples. Sequencing was done on a sample of PBMCs. The CDR3 reads CASSFRPDLNQPQHF. The DNA for the CDR3 is TGTGCCAGCAGTTTCCGGCCTGACCTCAATCAGCCCCAGCATTTT.